The TCR beta chain described here comes from a study of blood T cell repertoires in COVID-19. Study in general: Samples came from the United States, Italy and Spain, spanning acute and convalescent COVID-19.

Here immunoSEQ multiplex PCR was the method, and the copy in TCRdb shows in-frame clones only, minus some. The table shows roughly 190,000 clones, with 84% occurring only once. This clone rates as large. The receptor comes from a woman in her thirties who had been exposed to COVID-19. The sequencing input was PBMCs or T cells enriched from blood (not recorded which).

The CDR3 here is CASSESGTGDEQYF. The DNA for the CDR3 is TGCGCCAGCAGTGAGTCCGGGACAGGGGACGAGCAGTACTTC. This chain joins TRBV10-1 and TRBJ2-7; 10 positions match TRBD1. Germline values: CDR1 WNHNN, CDR2 SYGVQD (reference sequence). The CDR3 is made up of 14 amino acids. Losses at the gene ends were 0 bases for V and 5 bases for J; bases not matched to a gene: 1.